Following are 22 T cell receptor beta chains from one sample sequenced in a study of blood T cell repertoires in COVID-19. Data came from immunoSEQ multiplex PCR; TCRdb stores just in-frame clones and leaves some out. There are around 150,000 clones in the sample; around three quarters occur only once, and roughly 8.6% lies in the top ten. Source material: peripheral blood. These receptors were obtained from a man aged 45-65 years with active or convalescent COVID-19.

The chain combines TRBV28 with TRBJ1-6; TRBD1 matches 8 bases. The CDR3 runs 14 residues. Trimming removed 6 bases from V and 7 bases from J; junction bases left unmatched: 5. Germline V gene sequence: CDR1 MDHEN, CDR2 SYDVKM. CDR3 sequence (DNA): TGTGCCAGCAGAGTCAGGGGGCTAAATTCACCCCTCCACTTT. It is translated as CASRVRGLNSPLHF.

This chain connects TRBV12-3 or TRBV12-4 to TRBJ2-2; possibly TRBD2 for D (6 bases). This CDR3 comprises 13 residues. The ends were cut back, 9 bases at V and 6 bases at J, with 14 bases in the middle. CDR3 sequence: CASQLAGPGELFF. The CDR3 DNA sequence: TGTGCCAGTCAACTAGCTGGTCCCGGGGAGCTGTTTTTT.

The chain combines TRBV5-1 with TRBJ1-3, with 7 bases that match TRBD1. The junction had 3 bases not matched to a gene; V was cut back by 2 bases and J by 1 base. The CDR3 runs to 15 residues. Germline V gene sequence: CDR1 SGHRS, CDR2 YFSETQ. The CDR3 coding sequence is TGCGCCAGCAGCTTTAACAGGGGATCTGGAAACACCATATATTTT. The encoded protein is CASSFNRGSGNTIYF.

The chain links TRBV5-1 to TRBJ2-7; possible D gene TRBD1, 5 bases. The germline V gene encodes CDR1 SGHRS and CDR2 YFSETQ. Between the trimmed V and J ends, which lost 4 bases and 3 bases, there was a span of 14 bases. There are 14 residues in the CDR3. In nucleotides, the CDR3 is TGCGCCAGCAGCCCAACCCAGACAGTCTACGAGCAGTACTTC. This gives the protein CASSPTQTVYEQYF. The full variable domain, with the rest looked up from reference TRBV5-1 and TRBJ2-7, is KAGVTQTPRYLIKTRGQQVTLSCSPISGHRSVSWYQQTPGQGLQFLFEYFSETQRNKGNFPGRFSGRQFSNSRSEMNVSTLELGDSALYLCASSPTQTVYEQYFGPGTRLTVT.

This chain links TRBV6-5 with TRBJ1-5; unclear D gene. Between the trimmed V and J ends, which lost 0 bases and 7 bases, there was a span of 10 bases. CDR3 length: 14 amino acids. CDR1 MNHEY and CDR2 SVGAGI come from the germline V gene. The DNA for the CDR3 is TGTGCCAGCAGTTACTCTGAGAGGGCCCAGCCCCAGCATTTT. Its protein product is CASSYSERAQPQHF.

The V and J genes are TRBV13 and TRBJ1-5, with TRBD1 as a possible D gene (5 bases). Germline V gene data show CDR1 as PRHDT and CDR2 as FYEKMQ (reference sequence). The V and J ends lost 0 bases and 2 bases respectively, with 11 bases between them. This CDR3 spans 16 amino acids. CDR3 coding DNA: TGTGCCAGCAGCTTAGGGGCGGCGGGGCGCAATCAGCCCCAGCATTTT. Translating it yields CASSLGAAGRNQPQHF.

The rearrangement uses TRBV7-9 and TRBJ1-1; 7 bases are shared with TRBD1. CDR3 length: 15 amino acids. Germline values: CDR1 SEHNR, CDR2 FQNEAQ (reference sequence). The V and J ends lost 5 bases and 5 bases, in that order; junction bases with no gene match: 11. The CDR3 region is CASSANRGVGTEAFF. In DNA, the CDR3 is TGTGCCAGCAGCGCAAACAGGGGAGTGGGGACTGAAGCTTTCTTT.

The chain employs TRBV3-1 (or the pseudogene TRBV3-2) and TRBJ2-5, with 8 bases lining up with TRBD2. The CDR3 is made up of 16 amino acids. CDR1 and CDR2 (germline): LGHDT, YNNKEL (reference sequence). V was clipped by 3 bases and J by 2 bases; unmatched bases: 8. Written as DNA, the CDR3 is TGTGCCAGCAGCCACGAGGAGGTAGCGGGACAAGAGACCCAGTACTTC. Residues: CASSHEEVAGQETQYF.

V and J are TRBV18 and TRBJ2-7; 11 bases are a match to TRBD2. The CDR3 loop spans 18 amino acids. V lost 6 bases and J lost 2; bases outside the gene matches: 15. The germline V gene has CDR1 KGHSH and CDR2 LQKENI. The CDR3 sequence: CASSPLVRGTSGPYEQYF. In DNA form, the CDR3 reads TGTGCCAGCTCCCCATTAGTCCGCGGGACTAGCGGCCCCTACGAGCAGTACTTC.

The chain employs TRBV27 and TRBJ1-2, with TRBD1 matching over 8 bases. CDR1 is MNHEY, CDR2 SMNVEV, per germline (reference sequence). The CDR3 has 12 amino acids. With 4 bases clipped from V and 7 bases from J, the junction kept 2 bases outside the gene matches. CDR3 DNA sequence: TGTGCCAGCAGTTCCGACAGGGGTGGCTACACCTTC. Protein sequence: CASSSDRGGYTF.

The CDR3 region is CAWSVGGGPGYTF. The DNA for the CDR3 is TGTGCCTGGAGTGTAGGGGGTGGGCCGGGCTACACCTTC. The V and J genes are TRBV30 and TRBJ1-2, with a possible D match to TRBD1 (6 bases). The length of the CDR3 is 13 residues. CDR1 and CDR2 (germline): GTSNPN, SVGIG (reference sequence). With 0 bases removed from V and 8 bases from J, the gap between germline ends came to 13 bases.

The CDR3 reads CASSRTGNEQYF. Here the CDR3 DNA reads TGTGCCAGCAGCCGGACAGGGAACGAGCAGTACTTC. This chain connects TRBV6-5 to TRBJ2-7; 8 bases line up with TRBD1. The CDR3 covers 12 residues. The V gene end was trimmed by 6 bases and the J gene end by 5 bases; junction bases not matched to a gene: 3. The germline gives CDR1 MNHEY, CDR2 SVGAGI.

V usage is TRBV5-6 and J usage is TRBJ1-1; TRBD1 might be the D (5 bases). V lost 0 bases to trimming and J lost 2 bases, with 14 bases between them. CDR1 and CDR2 from the germline V gene are SGHDT and YYEEEE. CDR3 length equals 16 residues. In nucleotides, the CDR3 is TGTGCCAGCAGCTTGGCCCCTGGGAGGGGCAACACTGAAGCTTTCTTT. This codes for CASSLAPGRGNTEAFF.

This chain joins TRBV29-1 and TRBJ2-1, with TRBD2 identical over 7 bases. The V segment lost 3 bases and the J segment 7 bases; nucleotides outside the gene matches: 12. The germline V gene encodes CDR1 SQVTM and CDR2 ANQGSEA. This CDR3 has 15 amino acids. CDR3 nucleotide sequence: TGCAGCGTTGAGCCCTCCTGGGCGGGGGAGAATGAGCAGTTCTTC. Protein sequence: CSVEPSWAGENEQFF.

The chain joins TRBV28 to TRBJ2-1; D gene unclear. The V gene's germline CDR1 is MDHEN and CDR2 SYDVKM. This CDR3 is built from 12 residues. V shed 5 bases and J shed 5 bases, with 7 bases lying between them. DNA for the CDR3: TGTGCCAGCAGTACTCCCAACAATGAGCAGTTCTTC. Its translation: CASSTPNNEQFF.

V gene TRBV24-1 combines with J gene TRBJ2-2; D might be TRBD2 (7 bases). Looked up from germline, CDR1 is KGHDR and CDR2 is SFDVKD. Trimming shortened V by 9 bases and J by 5 bases, and 18 bases separated the two germline ends. This CDR3 is built from 15 residues. DNA of the CDR3: TGTGCCACCGGCCTCCTGAGGGGGGGGACCGGGGAGCTGTTTTTT. Translating gives CATGLLRGGTGELFF.

The chain joins TRBV29-1 to TRBJ2-3; TRBD2 matches 7 bases. V trimming: 3 bases; J trimming: 0 bases; junction bases outside the gene matches: 3. Germline V gene data show CDR1 as SQVTM and CDR2 as ANQGSEA. The CDR3 runs to 14 residues. The CDR3 DNA follows: TGCAGCGTTGATTCTAGCGGTAGCACAGATACGCAGTATTTT. This sequence encodes CSVDSSGSTDTQYF.

This clone has just one count. The chain has TRBV9 and TRBJ2-1, with 10 bases fitting TRBD1. The CDR3 runs 14 residues. V dropped 4 bases and J dropped 8; count of bases not matched to a gene: 6. The germline gives CDR1 SGDLS, CDR2 YYNGEE. The CDR3: CASSTTGGNHEQFF. In DNA form, the CDR3 reads TGTGCCAGCAGCACGACAGGGGGCAACCATGAGCAGTTCTTC.

This chain joins TRBV9 and TRBJ2-2, with a weak D call TRBD1 (6 bases). The germline V and J ends were trimmed by 4 bases and 5 bases, with 15 bases remaining between them. The germline CDR1 and CDR2 sequences are SGDLS and YYNGEE. This CDR3 has 15 residues. In nucleotides, the CDR3 is TGTGCCAGCAGCCCCCGGACAGACCCAACCGGGGAGCTGTTTTTT. Its protein product is CASSPRTDPTGELFF.

The V gene is TRBV28, the J gene TRBJ2-7; the match to TRBD2 covers 12 bases. The CDR3 totals 16 residues. After removal of 2 bases from V and 4 bases from J, the junction contained 6 bases not matched to a gene. CDR1 is MDHEN and CDR2 is SYDVKM in the germline V gene. The CDR3 nucleotides read TGTGCCAGCAGTTTACGACTAGCGGGAGAAGAATACGAGCAGTACTTC. Protein sequence: CASSLRLAGEEYEQYF.

The CDR3 coding sequence is TGTGCCAGCAGTTTATGGTCAGGGCAAGTTGGGGAGACCCAGTACTTC. Its translation is CASSLWSGQVGETQYF. The genes are TRBV28 and TRBJ2-5; TRBD1 is a possible D gene (5 bases). The V gene's germline CDR1 is MDHEN and CDR2 SYDVKM. The CDR3 has 16 residues. V lost 0 bases and J lost 5, with 16 bases in between.

The chain joins TRBV9 to TRBJ1-5, with D perhaps TRBD1 (6 bases). Germline V gives CDR1 SGDLS, CDR2 YYNGEE. The V and J ends lost 2 bases and 5 bases respectively, with 14 bases between them. CDR3 length: 15 residues. DNA of the CDR3: TGTGCCAGCAGCGTGGGGGGGCAGGTCGATCAGCCCCAGCATTTT. Amino acids: CASSVGGQVDQPQHF.